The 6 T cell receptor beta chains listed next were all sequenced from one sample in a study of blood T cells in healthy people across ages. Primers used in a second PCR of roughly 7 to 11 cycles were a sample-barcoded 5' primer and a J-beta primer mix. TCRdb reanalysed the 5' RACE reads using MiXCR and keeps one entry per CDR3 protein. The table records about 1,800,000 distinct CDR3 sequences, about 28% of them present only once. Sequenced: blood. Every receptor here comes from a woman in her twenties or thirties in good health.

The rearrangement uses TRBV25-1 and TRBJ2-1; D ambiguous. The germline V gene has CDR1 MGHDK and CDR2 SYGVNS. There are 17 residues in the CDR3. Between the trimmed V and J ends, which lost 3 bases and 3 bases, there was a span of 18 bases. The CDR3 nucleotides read TGTGCCAGCAGTGAGCCCTCCGGACGTGCGCGCTACAATGAGCAGTTCTTC. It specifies CASSEPSGRARYNEQFF. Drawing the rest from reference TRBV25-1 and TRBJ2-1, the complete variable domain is EADIYQTPRYLVIGTGKKITLECSQTMGHDKMYWYQQDPGMELHLIHYSYGVNSTEKGDLSSESTVSRIRTEHFPLTLESARPSHTSQYLCASSEPSGRARYNEQFFGPGTRLTVL.

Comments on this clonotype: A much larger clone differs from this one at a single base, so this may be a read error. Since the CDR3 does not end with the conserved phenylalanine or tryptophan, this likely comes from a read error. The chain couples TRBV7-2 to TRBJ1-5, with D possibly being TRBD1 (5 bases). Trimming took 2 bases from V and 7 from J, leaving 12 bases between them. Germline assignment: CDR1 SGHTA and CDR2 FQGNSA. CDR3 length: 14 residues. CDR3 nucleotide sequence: TGTGCCAGCAGCTTACAGGGAAGAGGGCAGCCCCAGCATTGT. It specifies CASSLQGRGQPQHC.

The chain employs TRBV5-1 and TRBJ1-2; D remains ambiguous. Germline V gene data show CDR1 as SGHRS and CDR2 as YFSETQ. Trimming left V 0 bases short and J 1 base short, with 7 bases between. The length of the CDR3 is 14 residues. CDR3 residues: CASSLDRLNYGYTF. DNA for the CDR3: TGCGCCAGCAGCTTGGACAGACTTAACTATGGCTACACCTTC. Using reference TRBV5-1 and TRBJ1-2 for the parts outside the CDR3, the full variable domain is KAGVTQTPRYLIKTRGQQVTLSCSPISGHRSVSWYQQTPGQGLQFLFEYFSETQRNKGNFPGRFSGRQFSNSRSEMNVSTLELGDSALYLCASSLDRLNYGYTFGSGTRLTVV.

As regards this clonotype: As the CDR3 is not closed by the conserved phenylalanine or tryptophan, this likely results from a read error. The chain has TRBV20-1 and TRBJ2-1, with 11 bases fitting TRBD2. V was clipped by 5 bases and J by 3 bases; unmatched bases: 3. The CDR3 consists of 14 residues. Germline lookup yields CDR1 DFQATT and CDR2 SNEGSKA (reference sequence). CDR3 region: CSAWGLAVYNEQFL. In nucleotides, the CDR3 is TGCAGTGCTTGGGGACTAGCGGTCTACAATGAGCAGTTCTTA.

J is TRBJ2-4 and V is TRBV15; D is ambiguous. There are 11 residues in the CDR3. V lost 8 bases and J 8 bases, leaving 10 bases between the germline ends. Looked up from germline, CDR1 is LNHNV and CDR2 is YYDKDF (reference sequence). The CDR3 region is CATQREDIQYF. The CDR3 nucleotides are TGTGCCACCCAACGAGAGGACATTCAGTACTTC.

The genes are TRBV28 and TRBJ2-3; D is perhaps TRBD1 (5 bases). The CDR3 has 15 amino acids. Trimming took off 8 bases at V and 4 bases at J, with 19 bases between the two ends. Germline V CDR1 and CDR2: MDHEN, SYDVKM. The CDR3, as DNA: TGTGCCAGCTTTGGCGGCCGCTGGGGCCCAGATACGCAGTATTTT. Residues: CASFGGRWGPDTQYF.